This entry lists 7 T cell receptor beta chains sequenced from one sample in a study of chemoradiotherapy in HPV16-positive cancers. Produced via immunoSEQ multiplex PCR; TCRdb's table is partial and in-frame only. The sample has tens of thousands of clones; more than 90% are singletons. The starting material was blood, obtained from a patient who underwent chemoradiotherapy. The receptors were sampled from a human donor with HPV-associated anogenital cancer.

J is TRBJ1-1 and V is TRBV19; D remains unclear. The CDR3 totals 13 residues. V lost 0 bases and J lost 4, with 6 bases in between. The V gene's germline CDR1 is LNHDA and CDR2 SQIVND (reference sequence). CDR3 DNA: TGTGCCAGTAGTATAGATCTCCCCACTGAAGCTTTCTTT. The encoded protein is CASSIDLPTEAFF. Full variable domain (outside the CDR3, taken from reference TRBV19 and TRBJ1-1): DGGITQSPKYLFRKEGQNVTLSCEQNLNHDAMYWYRQDPGQGLRLIYYSQIVNDFQKGDIAEGYSVSREKKESFPLTVTSAQKNPTAFYLCASSIDLPTEAFFGQGTRLTVV.

CDR3 nucleotide sequence: TGTGCCAGCGTTGCAGCCAAAAACATTCAGTACTTC. Protein: CASVAAKNIQYF. V and J are TRBV6-6 and TRBJ2-4; D is unclear. Germline V lookup: CDR1 MNHNY, CDR2 SVGAGI (reference sequence). Between the trimmed V and J ends, which lost 8 bases and 0 bases, there was a span of 5 bases. The CDR3 extends over 12 amino acids.

The chain employs TRBV11-2 and TRBJ2-3, with 10 bases fitting TRBD2. With V trimmed by 7 bases and J by 1 base, 8 bases remained unmatched. From germline, CDR1 is SGHAT and CDR2 FQNNGV. The CDR3 extends over 16 amino acids. The CDR3, as DNA: TGTGCCAGCACACCCGGGACTAGCGTCGGCACAGATACGCAGTATTTT. Encoded protein: CASTPGTSVGTDTQYF. Based on the CDR3 plus reference TRBV11-2 and TRBJ2-3, the full variable domain is EAGVAQSPRYKIIEKRQSVAFWCNPISGHATLYWYQQILGQGPKLLIQFQNNGVVDDSQLPKDRFSAERLKGVDSTLKIQPAKLEDSAVYLCASTPGTSVGTDTQYFGPGTRLTVL.

J is TRBJ2-7 and V is TRBV23-1, with TRBD1 matching over 9 bases. TRBV23-1 is an open reading frame, and its role is uncertain. V lost 4 bases, J lost 5 bases, and 9 bases stayed unmatched. The CDR3 consists of 15 residues. The CDR3 bases are TGCGCCAGCAGTCCCCGACAGGGGGATCGGGACGAGCAGTACTTC. It codes for CASSPRQGDRDEQYF.

This chain joins TRBV4-3 and TRBJ2-3; 9 nucleotides agree with TRBD2. Germline V gene lookup returns CDR1 LGHNA and CDR2 YSLEER. V dropped 0 bases and J dropped 2; count of bases not matched to a gene: 6. This CDR3 spans 17 amino acids. The CDR3 is CASSQDLASGATDTQYF. CDR3 sequence (DNA): TGCGCCAGCAGCCAAGATCTTGCTAGCGGGGCCACAGATACGCAGTATTTT.

The rearrangement uses TRBV14 and TRBJ2-3; no clear D. In germline, CDR1 is SGHDN, CDR2 FVKESK. CDR3 length: 15 residues. Between the trimmed V and J ends, which lost 4 bases and 2 bases, there was a span of 13 bases. CDR3 sequence: CASSPLGGITDTQYF. The CDR3 nucleotides are TGTGCCAGCAGCCCTCTCGGCGGAATCACAGATACGCAGTATTTT.

As concerns this clone: Its ends do not fully match the called genes, so a read error is possible. In nucleotides, the CDR3 is TGTGCCAGCAGCTTAGACCAAGGGTCCTCTAATTCACCCCTCCACTTT. Encoded protein: CASSLDQGSSNSPLHF. The chain recombines TRBV7-2 with TRBJ1-6, with D uncertain. Germline CDR1 SGHTA, CDR2 FQGNSA. This CDR3 spans 16 amino acids.